The 26 T cell receptor beta chains given below trace back to one sample, sequenced in a study of response to subunit inactivated influenza vaccine. TCRdb passed the RT-PCR reads through MiXCR, listing each CDR3 protein once. The sample lists roughly 700,000 distinct CDR3 sequences; about 14% were seen once. The sequencing here drew on PBMCs from blood, taken approximately 15 days before vaccination. These receptor sequences come from a man aged 45-60 years who received an inactivated influenza vaccine.

The chain has TRBV5-5 and TRBJ2-7; a possible D gene is TRBD2 (6 bases). The CDR3 runs to 13 residues. Trimming took 4 bases from V and 1 from J, leaving 9 bases between them. The germline gives CDR1 SGHKS, CDR2 YYEKEE (reference sequence). The CDR3: CASSTGGSYEQYF. CDR3 nucleotide sequence: TGTGCCAGCAGCACCGGGGGATCCTACGAGCAGTACTTC.

The CDR3 sequence is CASSPGERRGDTEAFF. DNA of the CDR3: TGTGCCAGCAGTCCTGGGGAGAGGAGAGGGGACACTGAAGCTTTCTTT. V gene TRBV12-3 or TRBV12-4 combines with J gene TRBJ1-1, with TRBD1 as a possible D gene (5 bases). Trimming shortened V by 5 bases and J by 3 bases, and 19 bases separated the two germline ends. The CDR3 loop spans 16 amino acids.

This clonotype was observed many times. As DNA, the CDR3 is TGTGCCAGCAGCTTAGTAGGGACTAGCGGGGGGGCGGTTAATACGCAGTATTTT. It encodes CASSLVGTSGGAVNTQYF. The chain uses TRBV11-2 and TRBJ2-3; 16 positions match TRBD2. Germline trimming cut 1 base from V and 7 bases from J; bases unmatched to any gene: 8. CDR3 length: 18 residues. Per the germline V gene, CDR1 is SGHAT and CDR2 is FQNNGV.

The chain uses TRBV6-1 and TRBJ2-5; TRBD1 aligns across 7 bases. Trimming took 7 bases from V and 5 from J; bases not matched to a gene: 19. Per germline, CDR1 MNHNS and CDR2 SASEGT. This CDR3 is 17 amino acids long. This chain's CDR3 is CASTAPAARGRGETQYF. The CDR3 bases are TGTGCCAGCACCGCCCCGGCGGCGAGGGGGCGAGGGGAGACCCAGTACTTC.

As concerns this clonotype: Compared with germline, one end of the junction differs, possibly owing to a read error. The V gene is TRBV24-1, the J gene TRBJ2-2, with 14 nucleotides matching TRBD2. The CDR3 is made up of 16 amino acids. Germline assignment: CDR1 KGHDR and CDR2 SFDVKD. The CDR3 region is CATSGGTSGSTGELFF. The CDR3 DNA reads as TGTGCTACCAGTGGAGGGACTAGCGGGAGCACCGGGGAGCTGTTTTTT.

The gene calls are TRBV7-8 and TRBJ2-3; D is perhaps TRBD1 or TRBD2 (6 bases each). CDR3 length equals 12 residues. V was trimmed by 5 bases and J by 14 bases, leaving 17 bases between them. Germline CDR1 and CDR2: SGHVS and FQNEAQ. The DNA for the CDR3 is TGTGCCAGCAGCCCGAGGGTCGGGGGCTCGTATTTT. Protein product: CASSPRVGGSYF.

This clonotype has at least ten counts. The chain combines TRBV28 with TRBJ1-6, with D unresolved. The V end lost 5 bases, the J end lost 1 base, and 12 bases lay between the germline ends. CDR1 and CDR2 (germline): MDHEN, SYDVKM. The CDR3 extends over 16 amino acids. The CDR3 DNA reads TGTGCCAGCAGTGGGGAAAGGGAATCCTATAATTCACCCCTCCACTTT. Its protein is CASSGERESYNSPLHF.

In its sample, this clonotype was seen a few times. The chain is built from TRBV10-3 and TRBJ2-7, with 10 bases that match TRBD1. This CDR3 spans 17 amino acids. With 2 bases clipped from V and 4 bases from J, the junction kept 11 bases outside the gene matches. Per the germline V gene, CDR1 is ENHRY and CDR2 is SYGVKD. Written as DNA, the CDR3 is TGTGCCATCAGTGAGAAAGGACCGGGACAGGGGCCTTACGAGCAGTACTTC. As protein: CAISEKGPGQGPYEQYF.

With regard to this clonotype: It may be a read error: a sequence one base away is much more abundant. The rearrangement uses TRBV5-1 and TRBJ2-5; 11 bases align to TRBD2. CDR1 is SGHRS, CDR2 YFSETQ, per germline. The CDR3 contains 15 residues. CDR3 bases: TGCTCCAGCAGACCGGGACTAGCGGACGCTGAGACCCAGTACTTC. It yields the protein CSSRPGLADAETQYF.

This clonotype was seen only a few times. This chain links TRBV2 with TRBJ2-7; 8 nucleotides line up with TRBD1. This CDR3 region has 13 residues. J gave up 3 bases and V 4 bases, and 2 bases lay outside the gene matches. Germline CDR1 reads SNHLY; CDR2 reads FYNNEI. DNA of the CDR3: TGTGCCAGCAGTGTGGACAGGGACTACGAGCAGTACTTC. Residues: CASSVDRDYEQYF.

The rearrangement uses TRBV20-1 and TRBJ2-7; TRBD1 matches 9 bases. The CDR3 sequence is 13 residues long. The V and J ends lost 6 bases and 4 bases, in that order; junction bases with no gene match: 7. CDR1 is DFQATT and CDR2 is SNEGSKA in the germline V gene (reference sequence). The CDR3 protein is CSAAPGQGYEQYF. In DNA form, the CDR3 reads TGCAGTGCAGCCCCCGGACAGGGGTACGAGCAGTACTTC.

There are a few counts of this clonotype. This chain joins TRBV5-1 and TRBJ1-3; D possibly corresponds to TRBD1 (5 bases). V was cut by 4 bases and J by 0 bases, with 8 bases left in between. The CDR3 loop spans 14 amino acids. Germline values: CDR1 SGHRS, CDR2 YFSETQ. The DNA for the CDR3 is TGCGCCAGCAGCCCTGGGGCCTCTGGAAACACCATATATTTT. It translates to CASSPGASGNTIYF.

This sequence joins TRBV6-5 and TRBJ1-1; D is perhaps TRBD1 (5 bases). V was shortened by 0 bases and J by 11 bases, with 10 bases between the two germline ends. This CDR3 spans 12 amino acids. Germline V gives CDR1 MNHEY, CDR2 SVGAGI. CDR3 loop: CASSYSGGGAFF. In DNA form, the CDR3 reads TGTGCCAGCAGTTACTCGGGCGGGGGGGCTTTCTTT.

The chain carries TRBV15 and TRBJ1-1; TRBD1 aligns across 9 bases. The CDR3 has 14 residues. Looked up from germline, CDR1 is LNHNV and CDR2 is YYDKDF (reference sequence). The trim removed 3 bases at V and 5 bases at J, leaving 4 bases unmatched. DNA for the CDR3: TGTGCCACCAGCAGGACAGGGGGGAGGACTGAAGCTTTCTTT. This translates into CATSRTGGRTEAFF.

This clonotype was detected many times. This chain uses TRBV12-3 or TRBV12-4 with TRBJ2-1, with D uncertain. The CDR3 extends over 14 amino acids. The V end was cut by 1 base, the J end by 8 bases, with 12 bases between. The CDR3 coding sequence is TGTGCCAGCAGTTTAGATGGGAATTGGGATGAGCAGTTCTTC. This codes for CASSLDGNWDEQFF.

This chain uses TRBV7-2 with TRBJ2-7, with 10 bases aligning to TRBD2. V lost 5 bases and J lost 1; bases outside the gene matches: 2. The CDR3 extends over 14 amino acids. In germline, CDR1 is SGHTA, CDR2 FQGNSA. CDR3 coding DNA: TGTGCCAGCAGCGCGGGACTAGCGTCCTACGAGCAGTACTTC. Encoded protein: CASSAGLASYEQYF.

The chain links TRBV28 to TRBJ2-7; 8 positions agree with TRBD1. Trimming removed 5 bases from V and 3 bases from J; junction bases left unmatched: 9. In germline, CDR1 is MDHEN, CDR2 SYDVKM. This CDR3 comprises 15 residues. For the CDR3, the DNA is TGTGCCAGCAGTCCAACAGGGGGAACAAACTACGAGCAGTACTTC. It encodes CASSPTGGTNYEQYF.

Only a few counts were recorded for this clonotype. The V gene is TRBV20-1, the J gene TRBJ2-7; D possibly corresponds to TRBD1 (7 bases). The CDR3 length is 12 residues. Germline loops: CDR1 DFQATT, CDR2 SNEGSKA (reference sequence). Here the CDR3 reads CGTGDSSYEQYF. The CDR3 bases are TGCGGAACAGGGGACTCCTCCTACGAGCAGTACTTC.

V usage is TRBV4-3 and J usage is TRBJ2-7, with D possibly matching TRBD2 (6 bases). From germline, CDR1 is LGHNA and CDR2 YSLEER. The CDR3 totals 14 residues. The ends were cut back, 1 base at V and 5 bases at J, with 12 bases in the middle. CDR3 bases: TGCGCCAGCAGCCAAGGTATTGGAGGGAACGAGCAGTACTTC. Protein: CASSQGIGGNEQYF.

This clonotype was observed a few times. This chain connects TRBV5-1 to TRBJ2-5; the match to TRBD2 covers 7 bases. Germline V gene sequence: CDR1 SGHRS, CDR2 YFSETQ. The CDR3 runs 14 residues. J gave up 3 bases and V 2 bases, and 4 bases lay outside the gene matches. The CDR3 sequence: CASSFGTNEETQYF. CDR3 nucleotide sequence: TGCGCCAGCAGCTTCGGGACTAATGAAGAGACCCAGTACTTC.

The V call is TRBV27, the J call TRBJ2-1, with D possibly matching TRBD1 (5 bases). This CDR3 is 15 amino acids long. Germline V CDR1 and CDR2: MNHEY, SMNVEV (reference sequence). Trimming removed 2 bases at V and 4 bases at J, with 12 bases between. Written as DNA, the CDR3 is TGTGCCAGCAGTTTAGGACAATCACCATACAATGAGCAGTTCTTC. This sequence encodes CASSLGQSPYNEQFF.

This clonotype appeared a few times. The chain links TRBV6-1 to TRBJ2-1; D is undetermined. From germline, CDR1 is MNHNS and CDR2 SASEGT. V gave up 7 bases and J gave up 8 bases, with 12 bases separating them. This CDR3 region has 12 residues. The DNA for the CDR3 is TGTGCCAGCACCGGTTCTAGTCATGAGCAGTTCTTC. This gives the protein CASTGSSHEQFF.

This clonotype was detected a few times. V gene TRBV13 combines with J gene TRBJ1-5; D remains ambiguous. Germline CDR1 and CDR2: PRHDT and FYEKMQ (reference sequence). The CDR3 is 13 amino acids. Trimming removed 0 bases at V and 5 bases at J, with 5 bases between. The CDR3 DNA reads as TGTGCCAGCAGCTTAGGGACGTATCAGCCCCAGCATTTT. It translates to CASSLGTYQPQHF.

This rearrangement joins TRBV7-8 to TRBJ2-5, with 12 bases lining up with TRBD2. CDR1 is SGHVS and CDR2 is FQNEAQ in the germline V gene. The junction had 6 bases not matched to a gene; V was cut back by 1 base and J by 3 bases. CDR3 length: 17 amino acids. CDR3 loop: CASSLVPSGGAEETQYF. The CDR3 nucleotides read TGTGCCAGCAGCTTAGTCCCTAGCGGGGGGGCAGAAGAGACCCAGTACTTC.

This clonotype was detected only a few times. V and J are TRBV20-1 and TRBJ2-1, with D hard to call. Germline-derived CDR1 and CDR2 are DFQATT and SNEGSKA (reference sequence). This CDR3 contains 10 residues. The V end lost 1 base, the J end lost 10 bases, and 5 bases lay between the germline ends. The CDR3 bases are TGCAGTGCTAGAGTGGGAGAGCAGTTCTTC. Translation: CSARVGEQFF.

The chain is built from TRBV20-1 and TRBJ2-1; TRBD1 matches 10 bases. V lost 6 bases, J lost 6 bases, and 11 bases stayed unmatched. The CDR3 has 15 residues. Looked up from germline, CDR1 is DFQATT and CDR2 is SNEGSKA (reference sequence). The CDR3 DNA reads TGCAGTGCAGTTAAACCGGGACAGGGGATCAATGAGCAGTTCTTC. It encodes CSAVKPGQGINEQFF.